A single sample gave rise to the 14 T cell receptor beta chains below, sequenced in a study of blood T cells in healthy people across ages (dated by TCRdb to the mid-2010s). To prepare the library, 5' RACE was applied. The run used an Illumina HiSeq 2500. A second PCR of roughly 6 to 12 cycles was run with a J-beta primer mix and a sample-barcoded 5' primer. The public reads were reanalyzed by TCRdb: fastp trimming at Q25, MiXCR alignment, in-frame beta chains only. Every CDR3 protein is listed once, alongside the most common genes and DNA of its rows. The sample includes roughly 1.7 million distinct CDR3 sequences, with roughly 32% observed a single time. The biggest ten clones account for around 10% of the sample. The sample comprised blood. Receptor source: a woman aged 25 to 39 in good health.

This clonotype was seen a handful of times. A much larger clone lies a single base off, so this may be a read error. This chain connects TRBV4-1 to TRBJ2-7, with D tentatively TRBD1 (7 bases). The CDR3 covers 13 residues. Germline V gene data show CDR1 as MGHRA and CDR2 as YSYEKL. CDR3 amino acids: CVSRGTGSYEQYF. CDR3 sequence (DNA): TGCGTCAGCAGGGGGACTGGCTCCTACGAGCAGTACTTC.

This clonotype occurred many times. In DNA, the CDR3 is TGTGCCAGCAGTTACTCGAGCCAGGGATACTATGGCTACACCTTC. Its translation: CASSYSSQGYYGYTF. V gene TRBV6-6 combines with J gene TRBJ1-2, with D possibly TRBD1 on 5 matching bases. CDR1 is MNHNY and CDR2 is SVGAGI in the germline V gene (reference sequence). V was pared by 0 bases and J by 3 bases, with 11 bases between. The length of the CDR3 is 15 residues.

The chain carries TRBV6-1 and TRBJ2-7, with 16 bases lining up with TRBD2. Germline lookup yields CDR1 MNHNS and CDR2 SASEGT. The CDR3 is made up of 18 amino acids. V was pared by 6 bases and J by 7 bases, with 15 bases of the junction left unmatched. CDR3: CASSRGTSGGAPVREQYF. In DNA, the CDR3 is TGTGCCAGCAGCCGCGGGACTAGCGGGGGGGCTCCGGTACGGGAGCAGTACTTC.

The chain combines TRBV14 with TRBJ2-1, with TRBD2 identical over 10 bases. V lost 2 bases, J lost 8 bases, and 15 bases stayed unmatched. The CDR3 contains 18 residues. The germline V gene has CDR1 SGHDN and CDR2 FVKESK. The CDR3 coding sequence is TGTGCCAGCAGCCAACTTAGGGCTAGCGGGGGCCGACGGGATGAGCAGTTCTTC. As protein: CASSQLRASGGRRDEQFF.

The table lists this clonotype with a few counts. The rearrangement uses TRBV6-1 and TRBJ2-7; 11 nucleotides match TRBD1. With 6 bases clipped from V and 7 bases from J, the junction kept 14 bases outside the gene matches. Germline lookup yields CDR1 MNHNS and CDR2 SASEGT. The CDR3 is 16 amino acids. CDR3 sequence: CASRSPRDRGGEEQYF. The CDR3 DNA follows: TGTGCCAGCAGATCACCCCGGGACAGGGGGGGTGAAGAGCAGTACTTC.

V usage is TRBV5-1 and J usage is TRBJ2-6; D not certain. In germline, CDR1 is SGHRS, CDR2 YFSETQ. Trimming removed 7 bases at V and 0 bases at J, with 11 bases between. The CDR3 sequence is 15 residues long. The CDR3 DNA is TGCGCCAGCGAAGGTGGGTCCTCTGGGGCCAACGTCCTGACTTTC. This gives the protein CASEGGSSGANVLTF.

This clonotype was picked up many times. The genes are TRBV28 and TRBJ2-1, with a weak D call TRBD2 (5 bases). This CDR3 is built from 13 residues. Germline assignment: CDR1 MDHEN and CDR2 SYDVKM. Trimming stripped 7 bases from V and 9 bases from J, with 16 bases between. The CDR3 is CASTPLGRGEQFF. The CDR3 DNA reads as TGTGCCAGCACACCACTGGGCCGGGGTGAGCAGTTCTTC.

This clonotype was observed a handful of times. The chain carries TRBV29-1 and TRBJ2-7; possible D gene TRBD2, 6 bases. The germline V gene encodes CDR1 SQVTM and CDR2 ANQGSEA. The ends were cut back, 4 bases at V and 0 bases at J, with 13 bases in the middle. The CDR3 covers 14 residues. This CDR3 reads CSVADGRRSYEQYF. The CDR3 region has the DNA TGCAGCGTTGCGGATGGGAGGCGCTCCTACGAGCAGTACTTC.

Points on this clonotype: A far larger clone is only one base removed, so a read error is likely. This CDR3 is CASSASTDTRYF. Here the CDR3 DNA reads TGTGCCAGCAGCGCTAGCACAGATACGCGGTATTTT. The genes are TRBV27 and TRBJ2-3; the D gene is possibly TRBD2 (5 bases). This CDR3 spans 12 amino acids. CDR1 is MNHEY and CDR2 is SMNVEV in the germline V gene (reference sequence).

On this clonotype itself: This could be a read error, since a much larger clone is one nucleotide away. The chain couples TRBV7-2 to TRBJ1-2, with TRBD1 matching over 7 bases. Germline V gene sequence: CDR1 SGHTA, CDR2 FQGNSA. The CDR3 runs 15 residues. In DNA form, the CDR3 reads TGTGCCGGCAGCTTACCCACAGGGGCTAACTATGGCTACACCTTC. Encoded protein: CAGSLPTGANYGYTF.

The V call is TRBV6-6, the J call TRBJ1-6; 11 bases line up with TRBD1. V trimming: 5 bases; J trimming: 10 bases; junction bases outside the gene matches: 4. CDR1 is MNHNY and CDR2 is SVGAGI in the germline V gene (reference sequence). This CDR3 comprises 14 residues. The CDR3 loop is CASSRDRGVSPLHF. In DNA, the CDR3 is TGTGCCAGCAGTCGGGACAGGGGGGTCTCACCCCTCCACTTT.

J is TRBJ1-1 and V is TRBV6-1; perhaps TRBD1 as D (5 bases). Germline CDR1 reads MNHNS; CDR2 reads SASEGT. Trimming shortened V by 2 bases and J by 3 bases, and 10 bases separated the two germline ends. The CDR3 totals 14 residues. The CDR3 spells CASSETGTYTEAFF. DNA for the CDR3: TGTGCCAGCAGTGAAACCGGGACCTACACTGAAGCTTTCTTT.

A note on this clonotype: This may arise from a read error, as a much more abundant clone is one base away. This sequence joins TRBV7-2 and TRBJ1-5; TRBD1 is a possible D gene (6 bases). This CDR3 region has 15 residues. Germline lookup yields CDR1 SGHTA and CDR2 FQGNSA. The CDR3 reads CAGSLGGPGGQPQHF. The CDR3 nucleotides read TGTGCCGGCAGCTTAGGGGGGCCGGGAGGTCAGCCCCAGCATTTT.

The chain combines TRBV7-9 with TRBJ2-7, with 8 bases matching TRBD2. This CDR3 comprises 15 residues. CDR1 is SEHNR and CDR2 is FQNEAQ in the germline V gene (reference sequence). J gave up 3 bases and V 5 bases, and 9 bases lay outside the gene matches. As DNA, the CDR3 is TGTGCCAGCAGCCCTAGAGCGGGAGCGAGCTACGAGCAGTACTTC. Protein: CASSPRAGASYEQYF.